This T cell receptor beta chain was sequenced for a study of T cell responses to AZD1222 COVID-19 vaccine. This CDR3 comprises 14 residues. V lost 4 bases and J lost 7, with 14 bases in between. Germline CDR1 MNHEY, CDR2 SMNVEV (reference sequence). Details on this clone: Its antigen is not identified.

Here immunoSEQ multiplex PCR was the method, and the copy in TCRdb shows in-frame clones only, minus some. The sample yields around 160,000 clones, approximately 90% seen once. The study, taken as a whole, reports: It was only after the peak T cell response that any repertoires were sampled.

Sample: peripheral blood, taken on day 0 of AZD1222 vaccination. This TCR came from an adult in good health. The chain is built from TRBV27 and TRBJ1-5; D possibly corresponds to TRBD1 (6 bases). The CDR3 spells CASSWGRGEQPQHF. The CDR3, as DNA: TGTGCCAGCAGTTGGGGGCGAGGAGAACAGCCCCAGCATTTT.